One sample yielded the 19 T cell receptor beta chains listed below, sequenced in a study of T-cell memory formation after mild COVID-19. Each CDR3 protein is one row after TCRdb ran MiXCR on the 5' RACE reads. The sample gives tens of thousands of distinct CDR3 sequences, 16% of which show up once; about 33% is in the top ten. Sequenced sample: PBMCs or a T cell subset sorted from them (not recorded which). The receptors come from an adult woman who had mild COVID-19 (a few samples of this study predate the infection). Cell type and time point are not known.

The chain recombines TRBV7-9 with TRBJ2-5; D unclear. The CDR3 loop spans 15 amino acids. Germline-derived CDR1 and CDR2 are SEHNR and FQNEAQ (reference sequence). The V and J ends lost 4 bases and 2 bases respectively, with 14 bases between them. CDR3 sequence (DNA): TGTGCCAGCAGCTATTTGATTGGTTATCAAGAGACCCAGTACTTC. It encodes CASSYLIGYQETQYF. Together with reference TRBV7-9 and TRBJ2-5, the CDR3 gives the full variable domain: DTGVSQNPRHKITKRGQNVTFRCDPISEHNRLYWYRQTLGQGPEFLTYFQNEAQLEKSRLLSDRFSAERPKGSFSTLEIQRTEQGDSAMYLCASSYLIGYQETQYFGPGTRLLVL.

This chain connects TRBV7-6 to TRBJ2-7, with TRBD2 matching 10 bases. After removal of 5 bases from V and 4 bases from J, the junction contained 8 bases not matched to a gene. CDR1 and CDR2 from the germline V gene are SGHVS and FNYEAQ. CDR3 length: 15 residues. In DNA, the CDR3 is TGTGCCAGCAGCCATTCTAGCGGGAGTGCGTACGAGCAGTACTTC. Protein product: CASSHSSGSAYEQYF.

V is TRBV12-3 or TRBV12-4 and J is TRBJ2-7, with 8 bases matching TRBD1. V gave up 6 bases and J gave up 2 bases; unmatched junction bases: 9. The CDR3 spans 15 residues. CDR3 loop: CASSSGTGGTYEQYF. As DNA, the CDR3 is TGTGCCAGCAGCTCAGGGACAGGCGGAACCTACGAGCAGTACTTC.

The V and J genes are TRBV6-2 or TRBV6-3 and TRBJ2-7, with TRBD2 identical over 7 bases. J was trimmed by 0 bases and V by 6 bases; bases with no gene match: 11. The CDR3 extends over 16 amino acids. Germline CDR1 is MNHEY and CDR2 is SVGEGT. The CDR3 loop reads CASRSQRDRSSYEQYF. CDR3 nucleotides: TGTGCCAGCAGGAGCCAGCGGGACCGGAGCTCCTACGAGCAGTACTTC.

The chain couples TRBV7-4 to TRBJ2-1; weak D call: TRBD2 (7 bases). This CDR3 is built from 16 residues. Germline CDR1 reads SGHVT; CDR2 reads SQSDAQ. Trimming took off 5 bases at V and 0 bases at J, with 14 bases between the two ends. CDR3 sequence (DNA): TGTGCCAGCAGCCCCGGGGGGCCCGCCTCCTACAATGAGCAGTTCTTC. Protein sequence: CASSPGGPASYNEQFF.

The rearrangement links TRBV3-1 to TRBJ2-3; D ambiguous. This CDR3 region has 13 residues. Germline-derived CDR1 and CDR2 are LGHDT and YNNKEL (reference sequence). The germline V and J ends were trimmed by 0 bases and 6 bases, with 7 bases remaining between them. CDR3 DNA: TGTGCCAGCAGCCAAGAGCGCTGGGATACGCAGTATTTT. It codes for CASSQERWDTQYF.

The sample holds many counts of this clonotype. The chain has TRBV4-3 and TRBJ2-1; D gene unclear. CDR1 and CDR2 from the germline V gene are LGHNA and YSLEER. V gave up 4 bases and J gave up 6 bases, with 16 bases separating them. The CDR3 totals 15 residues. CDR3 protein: CASSPEADGLNEQFF. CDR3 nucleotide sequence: TGCGCCAGCAGCCCTGAAGCTGACGGGCTCAATGAGCAGTTCTTC.

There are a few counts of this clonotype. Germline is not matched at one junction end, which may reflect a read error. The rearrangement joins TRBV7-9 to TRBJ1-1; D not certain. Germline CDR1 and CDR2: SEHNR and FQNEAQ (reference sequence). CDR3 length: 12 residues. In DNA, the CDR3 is TGTGCCAGCAGTTTAGCCTTCGCTGAAGCTTTCTTT. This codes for CASSLAFAEAFF.

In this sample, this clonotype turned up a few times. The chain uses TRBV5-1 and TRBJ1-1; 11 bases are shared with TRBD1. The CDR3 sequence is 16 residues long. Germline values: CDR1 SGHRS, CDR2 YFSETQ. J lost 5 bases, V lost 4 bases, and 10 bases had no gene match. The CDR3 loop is CASSPGQGAGETEAFF. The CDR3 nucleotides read TGCGCCAGCAGCCCCGGACAGGGGGCCGGGGAGACTGAAGCTTTCTTT.

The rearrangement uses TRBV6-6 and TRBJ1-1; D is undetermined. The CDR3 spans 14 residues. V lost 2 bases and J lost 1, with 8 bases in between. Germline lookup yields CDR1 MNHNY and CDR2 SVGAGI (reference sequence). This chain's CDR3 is CASSYPTANTEAFF. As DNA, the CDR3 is TGTGCCAGCAGTTACCCAACAGCGAACACTGAAGCTTTCTTT.

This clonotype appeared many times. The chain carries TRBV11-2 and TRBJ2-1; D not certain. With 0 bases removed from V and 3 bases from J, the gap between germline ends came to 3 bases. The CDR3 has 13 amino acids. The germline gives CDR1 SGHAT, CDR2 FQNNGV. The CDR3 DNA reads TGTGCCAGCAGCTTAGACGACTACAATGAGCAGTTCTTC. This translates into CASSLDDYNEQFF.

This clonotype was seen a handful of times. The DNA for the CDR3 is TGTGCCAGCAGTCCGACTAGCGGGGGGGCCTGGAATGAGCAGTTCTTC. This encodes CASSPTSGGAWNEQFF. The chain is built from TRBV27 and TRBJ2-1, with 14 nucleotides matching TRBD2. CDR1 and CDR2 from the germline V gene are MNHEY and SMNVEV (reference sequence). Losses at the gene ends were 5 bases for V and 7 bases for J; bases not matched to a gene: 7. This CDR3 comprises 16 residues.

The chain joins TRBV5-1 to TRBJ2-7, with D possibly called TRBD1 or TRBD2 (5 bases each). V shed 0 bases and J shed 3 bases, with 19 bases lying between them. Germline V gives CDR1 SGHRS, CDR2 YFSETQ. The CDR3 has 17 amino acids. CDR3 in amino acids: CASSLGPRQRTVYEQYF. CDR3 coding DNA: TGCGCCAGCAGCTTGGGGCCCCGACAGCGGACCGTCTACGAGCAGTACTTC.

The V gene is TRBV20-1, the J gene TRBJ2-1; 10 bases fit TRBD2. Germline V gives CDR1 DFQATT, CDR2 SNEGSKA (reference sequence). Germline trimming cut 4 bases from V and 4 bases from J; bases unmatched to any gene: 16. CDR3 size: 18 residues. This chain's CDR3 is CSATLRGILAGPYNEQFF. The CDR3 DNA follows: TGCAGTGCTACCCTCCGGGGGATACTAGCGGGACCTTACAATGAGCAGTTCTTC.

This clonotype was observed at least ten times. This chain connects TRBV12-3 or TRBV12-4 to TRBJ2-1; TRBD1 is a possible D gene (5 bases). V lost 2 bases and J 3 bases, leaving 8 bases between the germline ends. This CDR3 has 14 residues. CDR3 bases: TGTGCCAGCAGTTTATCTAGGGGCTACAATGAGCAGTTCTTC. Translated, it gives CASSLSRGYNEQFF.

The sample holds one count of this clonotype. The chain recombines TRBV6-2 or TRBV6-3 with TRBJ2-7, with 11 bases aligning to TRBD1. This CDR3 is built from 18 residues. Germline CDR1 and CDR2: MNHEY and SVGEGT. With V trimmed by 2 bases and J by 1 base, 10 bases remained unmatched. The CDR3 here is CASSYRLRTGGLSYEQYF. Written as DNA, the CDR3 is TGTGCCAGCAGTTACCGCCTTAGGACAGGGGGCCTATCCTACGAGCAGTACTTC.

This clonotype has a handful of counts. The CDR3 loop reads CASSQKLAGVTDTQYF. For the CDR3, the DNA is TGCGCCAGCAGCCAAAAACTAGCGGGCGTCACAGATACGCAGTATTTT. This chain joins TRBV4-1 and TRBJ2-3; 9 bases map to TRBD2. Germline values: CDR1 MGHRA, CDR2 YSYEKL. Trimming cost V 2 bases and J 2 bases; bases outside gene matches: 5. The CDR3 covers 16 residues.

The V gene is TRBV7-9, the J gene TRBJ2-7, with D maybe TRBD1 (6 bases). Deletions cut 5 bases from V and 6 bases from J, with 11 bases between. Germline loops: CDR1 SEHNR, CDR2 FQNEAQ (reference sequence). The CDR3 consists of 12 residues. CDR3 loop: CASSRGGREQYF. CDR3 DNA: TGTGCCAGCAGCCGAGGGGGTCGCGAGCAGTACTTC. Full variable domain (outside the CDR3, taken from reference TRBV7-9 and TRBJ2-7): DTGVSQNPRHKITKRGQNVTFRCDPISEHNRLYWYRQTLGQGPEFLTYFQNEAQLEKSRLLSDRFSAERPKGSFSTLEIQRTEQGDSAMYLCASSRGGREQYFGPGTRLTVT.

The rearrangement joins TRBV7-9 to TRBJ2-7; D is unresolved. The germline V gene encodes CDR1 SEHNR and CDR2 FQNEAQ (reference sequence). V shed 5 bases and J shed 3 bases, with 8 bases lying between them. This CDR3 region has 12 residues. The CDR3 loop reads CASSTGGYEQYF. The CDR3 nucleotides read TGTGCCAGCAGCACGGGTGGCTACGAGCAGTACTTC.